The 5 T cell receptor beta chains below come from one sample, sequenced in a study of CD8 T cells in Susac syndrome. It was with random hexamers that roughly 0.45 to 1 ug RNA was reverse transcribed. From the immunoSEQ multiplex PCR reads, TCRdb called clonotypes with MiXCR, one entry per CDR3 protein. The sample yields about 190,000 distinct CDR3 sequences, roughly 92% seen once. The sample taken for sequencing was CD4+ T cells from PBMCs. The source of these receptors is a human donor in good health.

The CDR3 DNA reads as TGTGCCAGCAGCTTAGGATCGTGGGGGACTGAAGCTTTCTTT. Amino acids: CASSLGSWGTEAFF. The chain recombines TRBV7-2 with TRBJ1-1, with a tentative D call TRBD1 (5 bases). V was shortened by 1 base and J by 5 bases, with 11 bases between the two germline ends. There are 14 residues in the CDR3. In germline, CDR1 is SGHTA, CDR2 FQGNSA.

This clonotype was counted between two and nine times. This chain uses TRBV18 with TRBJ2-7, with D tentatively TRBD1 (5 bases). Germline CDR1 and CDR2: KGHSH and LQKENI. CDR3 length equals 13 residues. V dropped 6 bases and J dropped 2 bases, with 11 bases sitting between them. CDR3 bases: TGTGCCAGCTCCTTAGGGGCGGCCTACGAGCAGTACGTC. Its protein product is CASSLGAAYEQYV.

The chain uses TRBV20-1 and TRBJ1-4, with TRBD1 matching 7 bases. This CDR3 spans 15 amino acids. From germline, CDR1 is DFQATT and CDR2 SNEGSKA (reference sequence). The trim removed 5 bases at V and 2 bases at J, leaving 8 bases unmatched. The DNA for the CDR3 is TGCAGTGCTTTACAGGGGCGTCTCACTAATGAAAAACTGTTTTTT. Its protein product is CSALQGRLTNEKLFF.

The V call is TRBV15, the J call TRBJ2-1, with D perhaps matching TRBD1 or TRBD2 (6 bases each). This CDR3 comprises 15 residues. V lost 1 base and J lost 8, with 15 bases in between. The germline V gene encodes CDR1 LNHNV and CDR2 YYDKDF (reference sequence). This chain's CDR3 is CATSRAGALRDEQFF. The CDR3 DNA follows: TGTGCCACCAGCAGAGCGGGGGCTTTAAGGGATGAGCAGTTCTTC.

V usage is TRBV7-9 and J usage is TRBJ2-7; D is unclear. This CDR3 contains 13 residues. The V end was cut by 5 bases, the J end by 3 bases, with 11 bases between. Germline CDR1 is SEHNR and CDR2 is FQNEAQ (reference sequence). The CDR3 protein is CASSPMGFYEQYV. The CDR3 DNA follows: TGTGCCAGCAGCCCCATGGGGTTCTACGAGCAGTACGTC.